This is a list of T cell receptor beta chains from one sample in a study of TIL therapy for anti-PD-1-resistant metastatic lung cancer. The method was immunoSEQ multiplex PCR; TCRdb's version includes in-frame clones alone and lacks a portion of them. The sample lists roughly 60,000 clones, around 90% occurring once. This sample comprised blood, obtained at baseline. The receptors stem from a person between 25 and 79 years old with non-small cell lung cancer. Both conserved end residues are part of each CDR3. A D gene is named only where the DNA matches it firmly. A clone size is listed for some rows: how often the clone was seen (once, few, many), or a class if it is expanded.

cdr3_nt cdr3_aa j_call clone_size d_call v_call
TGTGCCACCAGCAGAGATACCCCGGTAGGCGGGGAGCTGTTTTTT CATSRDTPVGGELFF TRBJ2-2 . . TRBV15
TGTGCCAGCAGCAGAGACAGGGAGCTGTTTTTT CASSRDRELFF TRBJ2-2 . . TRBV21-1
TGTGCCAGCAGTCACGGCGCCCGACGAGTAACTAATGAAAAACTGTTTTTT CASSHGARRVTNEKLFF TRBJ1-4 once . TRBV6-6
TGTGCCAGCAGCTTACAACGGAAGAACACTGAAGCTTTCTTT CASSLQRKNTEAFF TRBJ1-1 . . TRBV7-8
TGTGCCAGGTCGACCGGACTAGCGGCCACAGATACGCAGTATTTT CARSTGLAATDTQYF TRBJ2-3 . TRBD2 TRBV2
TGTGCCAGCAGATCGACAGGGGGCGCCGGCTACACCTTC CASRSTGGAGYTF TRBJ1-2 . TRBD1 TRBV28
TGTGCCAGCAGTGATTTTGGTAAAACCTATGGCTACACCTTC CASSDFGKTYGYTF TRBJ1-2 . . TRBV25-1
TGTGCCAGCTTATTTTGGTACACTGAAGCTTTCTTT CASLFWYTEAFF TRBJ1-1 . . TRBV2
TGTGCCAGCAGCCTCGTAGGGGCGGACGAGCAGTACTTC CASSLVGADEQYF TRBJ2-7 . . TRBV4-2
TGCAGCGTAGATCGCGGGGGGCTTACTGGAGCTTTCTTT CSVDRGGLTGAFF TRBJ1-1 . . TRBV29-1
TGTGCCAGCAGTGAAAGGGATATAGGGTCCTACGAGCAGTACTTC CASSERDIGSYEQYF TRBJ2-7 . . TRBV6-1
TGTGCCAGCAGCAAGGGACAGGGCGCAAAACTGTTTTTT CASSKGQGAKLFF TRBJ1-4 . TRBD1 TRBV6-5
TGCACCAGCAGCCAAGTTTTGAAACCAACCCTGCAGCCCCAGCATTTT CTSSQVLKPTLQPQHF TRBJ1-5 few . TRBV1
TGTGCCTGGAGTGGAGGACTTGGCAATCAGCCCCAGCATTTT CAWSGGLGNQPQHF TRBJ1-5 . . TRBV30
TGCGCCAGCAGCTTGGGGTTAGAGACCCAGTACTTC CASSLGLETQYF TRBJ2-5 . . TRBV5-1
TGTGCCAGCAGTGAAATGATGGCGAGCAATCAGCCCCAGCATTTT CASSEMMASNQPQHF TRBJ1-5 . . TRBV6-1
TGTGCCAGCAGTCCGACAGTGAACACTGAAGCTTTCTTT CASSPTVNTEAFF TRBJ1-1 . . TRBV2
TGTGCCAGCAGCTTGGACGGGGTGCAGCCCCAGCATTTT CASSLDGVQPQHF TRBJ1-5 once . TRBV5-5
TGTGCCAGCAGTTACTCGGGGACAGGGAACACTGAAGCTTTCTTT CASSYSGTGNTEAFF TRBJ1-1 . TRBD1 TRBV6-2/TRBV6-3
TGTGCCAGCAGCTTGGGGCTAGCGGGATTGAACGAGCAGTACTTC CASSLGLAGLNEQYF TRBJ2-7 . TRBD2 TRBV5-4
TGTGCCAGCAGCGTCGCTGGAAATGAAAAACTGTTTTTT CASSVAGNEKLFF TRBJ1-4 . . TRBV7-2
TGTGCCAGCAGCTTTCGGGCAACTAGCTCCTACGAGCAGTACTTC CASSFRATSSYEQYF TRBJ2-7 . . TRBV5-5
TGTGCCAGCAACGCCGCCGGGACAGGGCGCTACACCGGGGAGCTGTTTTTT CASNAAGTGRYTGELFF TRBJ2-2 . TRBD1 TRBV27
TGTGCTAGTGGTTTTTCGGATACGCAGTATTTT CASGFSDTQYF TRBJ2-3 once . TRBV12-5
TGTGCCAGTAGTACACTAGCGGTGAGCACAGATACGCAGTATTTT CASSTLAVSTDTQYF TRBJ2-3 . TRBD2 TRBV19
TGTGCCACCCCCCAGCAGGGCAGCTCCTATAATTCACCCCTCCACTTT CATPQQGSSYNSPLHF TRBJ1-6 . . TRBV24-1
TGTGCCAGCGGCCGCGGAGGATCCTTTTACAATGAGCAGTTCTTC CASGRGGSFYNEQFF TRBJ2-1 . . TRBV27
TGTGCCAGCAGCCCTACCCGATGGGGGGACACCATATATTTT CASSPTRWGDTIYF TRBJ1-3 few . TRBV7-8
TGCGCCAGCAGGAGACAGGAGGGGGATACGCAGTATTTT CASRRQEGDTQYF TRBJ2-3 . . TRBV4-1
TGCGCCAGCAGCCAAGGAAGCCCTGCCACTCCCTACGAGCAGTACTTC CASSQGSPATPYEQYF TRBJ2-7 . . TRBV4-1
TGTGCCAGCAGCTCCCGGTCGTTTCAGGGTGGAGGCCTGGGCACTGAAGCTTTCTTT CASSSRSFQGGGLGTEAFF TRBJ1-1 . . TRBV5-5
TGTGCCAGCAGTTATGCCGAGGAGCAGTTCTTC CASSYAEEQFF TRBJ2-1 . . TRBV2
TGTGCCAGCAGCGTAGCTTTCGGACCCCCTGATAATGAGCAGTTCTTC CASSVAFGPPDNEQFF TRBJ2-1 . . TRBV9
TGTGCCACCAGTGACCCACGACTAGCGGGAGGGACGACAGATACGCAGTATTTT CATSDPRLAGGTTDTQYF TRBJ2-3 . TRBD2 TRBV24-1
TGTGCCAGTAGTAGCACAGGGGCCGCGGAGCCCCAGCATTTT CASSSTGAAEPQHF TRBJ1-5 . TRBD1 TRBV19
TGTGCCAGCAGCTTAGGAGTGAGAGGTTCCGATGAGCAGTTCTTC CASSLGVRGSDEQFF TRBJ2-1 . . TRBV7-3
TGCGCCAGCAGCTTCGAGGGCGCGGACTATGGCTACACCTTC CASSFEGADYGYTF TRBJ1-2 . . TRBV5-1
TGTGCCAGCAGCTTAGGAGGGGCACCTAAAGGTCAGCCCCAGCATTTT CASSLGGAPKGQPQHF TRBJ1-5 . . TRBV11-2
TGTGCCAGCAGCAAGAGACAGGGGGCCCGCAGCTCCTACGAGCAGTACTTC CASSKRQGARSSYEQYF TRBJ2-7 few . TRBV21-1
TGTGCCAGCAGTATTAGCGGGGGGGCCGACAATGAGCAGTTCTTC CASSISGGADNEQFF TRBJ2-1 . TRBD2 TRBV2
TGTGCCTGGAGTGTACTAGGGGTCGAGCAGTACTTC CAWSVLGVEQYF TRBJ2-7 . . TRBV30
TGTGCCAGCAGCAGACAGGGGGCAAGGACTGAAGCTTTCTTT CASSRQGARTEAFF TRBJ1-1 . TRBD1 TRBV27
TGTGCCAGCAGCCCGGACAGGGGCCAAGAGACCCAGTACTTC CASSPDRGQETQYF TRBJ2-5 . TRBD1 TRBV7-9
TGTGCCAGCAGTGAATCCCTAGCGGGAGGCCTCTTCACCGGGGAGCTGTTTTTT CASSESLAGGLFTGELFF TRBJ2-2 . TRBD2 TRBV25-1
TGTGCCAGCAGCGCCCTTGGGGGCGGTCCGGGGACCGGGGAGCTGTTTTTT CASSALGGGPGTGELFF TRBJ2-2 few . TRBV7-3
TGTGCCAGCAGTCCAATATATAGCAATCAGCCCCAGCATTTT CASSPIYSNQPQHF TRBJ1-5 . . TRBV27
TGTGCCAGCAGTGCTCGGGCGGGCATCACCTACAACACTGAAGCTTTCTTT CASSARAGITYNTEAFF TRBJ1-1 few . TRBV6-1
TGCGCCAGCAGTGAGTCGAAACAAGGGATCAACACTGAAGCTTTCTTT CASSESKQGINTEAFF TRBJ1-1 . . TRBV10-1
TGTGCCAGCAGTGAACAGGGAAATTATGGCTACACCTTC CASSEQGNYGYTF TRBJ1-2 . . TRBV6-1
TGTGCCAGTTACAATGACAGGGGCACTGAAGCTTTCTTT CASYNDRGTEAFF TRBJ1-1 . TRBD1 TRBV19
TGTGCCAGCAGCTTAAATCCCGGACAGGGGGCTTATTACTTC CASSLNPGQGAYYF TRBJ2-7 . TRBD1 TRBV11-2
TGCGCCAGCAGCTTGGAAGCCTTGGGGGCGTACAATGAGCAGTTCTTC CASSLEALGAYNEQFF TRBJ2-1 . . TRBV5-1
TGTGCCAGCACCCCACTAGGGGAGGGCAACGAGCAGTACTTC CASTPLGEGNEQYF TRBJ2-7 . TRBD2 TRBV11-2
TGCGCCAGCAGCTTGTCCGGCGGAGGCTACGAGCAGTACTTC CASSLSGGGYEQYF TRBJ2-7 . . TRBV5-1
TGTGCCAGCAGTTACCCCCTCTCAGGGAGCAATCAGCCCCAGCATTTT CASSYPLSGSNQPQHF TRBJ1-5 few . TRBV6-2/TRBV6-3